Listed below are T cell receptor beta chains from one sample, sequenced in a study of identical twins. In TCRdb, the 5' RACE reads were re-called with MiXCR into one record per CDR3 protein. The repertoire holds roughly 230,000 distinct CDR3 sequences, about 8% seen once, with approximately 3% in the top ten. This sample was shared with a second study, whose subject was yellow fever vaccine responses in identical twins.

The sequenced material came from CD8+ T cells sorted from blood. The receptor set was obtained from a woman younger than 35 in good health. Each CDR3 is given with its conserved first and last residue. The order of the fields is clone size, V gene, J gene, D gene, CDR3 DNA, CDR3 protein. A D gene is named only where the DNA matches it firmly. Only part of the rows carry a size: once, few, many, or a class if the clone is expanded.

-,TRBV7-8,TRBJ1-2,-,TGTGCCAGCAGCTTAGTAGGGAGTGGCTATGGCTACACCTTC,CASSLVGSGYGYTF
many,TRBV2,TRBJ2-1,TRBD2,TGTGCCAGCAGTGAAGGGCTAGCGGTCTACAATGAGCAGTTCTTC,CASSEGLAVYNEQFF
many,TRBV27,TRBJ2-7,-,TGTGCCAGCAGGCGGGGGGGACAGGGGCTAATATACGAGCAGTACTTC,CASRRGGQGLIYEQYF
-,TRBV4-3,TRBJ2-1,-,TGCGCCAGCAGCAGCCCCCGAGAGGGCGGCGATGAGCAGTTCTTC,CASSSPREGGDEQFF
few,TRBV4-3,TRBJ1-1,-,TGCGCCAGCAGCCAAGATCGAGGGCAGGCTTTCTTT,CASSQDRGQAFF
few,TRBV2,TRBJ2-1,TRBD2,TGTGCCAGCTATCCACTAGCGGGAGGCCCCTACAATGAGCAGTTCTTC,CASYPLAGGPYNEQFF
-,TRBV7-8,TRBJ1-5,-,TGTGCCAGCACCCTGAGTGGACTTAACGATCAGCCCCAGCATTTT,CASTLSGLNDQPQHF
many,TRBV6-2/TRBV6-3,TRBJ2-1,-,TGTGCCAGCAGTACGGTCGGGGACTACAATGAGCAGTTCTTC,CASSTVGDYNEQFF
few,TRBV5-1,TRBJ2-7,TRBD1,TGCGCCAGCAGCTCCGGGACAGACTACCTCGATGGCAACGAGCAGTACTTC,CASSSGTDYLDGNEQYF
-,TRBV20-1,TRBJ1-1,-,TGCAGTGCTAGGGACTGGGACTACACTGAAGCTTTCTTT,CSARDWDYTEAFF
-,TRBV6-2/TRBV6-3,TRBJ2-4,-,TGTGCCAGCAGGGAAACGCAGGGAAACATTCAGTACTTC,CASRETQGNIQYF
many,TRBV5-6,TRBJ2-1,-,TGTGCCAGCAGCTTGGGGGGGGGACATTGGGACTACAATGAGCAGTTCTTC,CASSLGGGHWDYNEQFF
-,TRBV20-1,TRBJ2-7,-,TGCAGTGCTAGAGATTACAAGGGCTACGAGCAGTACTTC,CSARDYKGYEQYF
-,TRBV20-1,TRBJ2-7,TRBD1,TGCAGTGCTAGAGCCCTCCGTGGACAGGCATACGAGCAGTACTTC,CSARALRGQAYEQYF
-,TRBV14,TRBJ2-7,-,TGTGCCAGCAGCCTGCGTAGATACGAGCAGTACTTC,CASSLRRYEQYF
-,TRBV6-6,TRBJ1-2,-,TGTGCCGTCCGGGACAACTATGGCTACACCTTC,CAVRDNYGYTF
-,TRBV7-9,TRBJ2-7,-,TGTGCCAGCAGCTTAGTGGGGGGCGCCGAGCAGTACTTC,CASSLVGGAEQYF